This T cell receptor beta chain comes out of a study of T cell responses to AZD1222 COVID-19 vaccine. With 3 bases removed from V and 3 bases from J, the gap between germline ends came to 12 bases. CDR3 length equals 15 residues. Germline V gene lookup returns CDR1 SGHNT and CDR2 YYREEE (reference sequence). Using immunoSEQ multiplex PCR, the repertoire was profiled, and TCRdb retains in-frame clones only, with some absent. This repertoire shows fewer than 200,000 clones, roughly nine tenths found once; its top ten account for about 1.8%. Sample: peripheral blood, taken 28 days after the second AZD1222 dose. V gene TRBV5-4 combines with J gene TRBJ1-4, with D hard to call. The TCR sequence derives from an adult who received the AZD1222 COVID-19 vaccine. The CDR3 coding sequence is TGTGCCAGCAGCTCGGGCGGGAGCGCTAATGAAAAACTGTTTTTT. Translated: CASSSGGSANEKLFF.